The clone carrying this TCR beta chain appeared many times. Its target is unknown. Noted time point: persistent/refractory GD, antithyroid drugs over 5 years with positive TRAb. Extracted RNA from PBMCs served as the source of the TCR library. Germline-derived CDR1 and CDR2 are SGHTA and FQGNSA. This CDR3 is 14 amino acids long. V was trimmed by 5 bases and J by 7 bases, leaving 17 bases between them. Building of the TCR beta libraries involved iRepertoire HTBI primers and Arm-PCR of CDR3 regions. TCRdb passed the multiplex PCR reads through MiXCR, listing each CDR3 protein once. The sample carries fewer than 400,000 distinct CDR3 sequences, more than 20% recorded once. The entry originates in a study of regulatory T cells in long-lasting Graves disease. Broader study findings: It was in persistent disease that TRBV28, TRBJ1-2 and TRBJ2-5 were favored.

Here the sequenced sample was peripheral blood mononuclear cells (PBMCs), taken when the disease was refractory, from a patient treated with antithyroid drugs. V usage is TRBV7-2 and J usage is TRBJ1-2, with D hard to call. The origin of this receptor is a female donor with Graves disease. The CDR3 DNA reads as TGTGCCAGCAGCACATATAGTGGGGAGGGTGGCTACACCTTC. Its translation: CASSTYSGEGGYTF.